This T cell receptor beta chain came from a study of cytomegalovirus exposure and HLA in healthy donors. Across the whole study: The study placed 80% to 90% of its 398 genotyped donors in the Caucasian-associated ancestry cluster. Study observations and caveats: In an earlier analysis, in several hundred donors, most V segments appeared productive either ~90% or ~30% of the time. Immune exposure data for these donors was limited to CMV serostatus. Cytomegalovirus association was listed for around 180 TCR beta chains.

As to this clone: Its antigen is unidentified.

A multiplex PCR was run with 60 Vbeta primers and 13 Jbeta primers. The assay was immunoSEQ multiplex PCR, and TCRdb's table has in-frame clones only and misses some. The table has around 100,000 clones, 70% to 80% seen once; the top ten hold under 20%. The clonotype originates from a woman aged 60-75 years in good health and CMV-seropositive. The sample comprised PBMCs.

The CDR3 sequence is CASSSTGYTGELFF. The CDR3 DNA sequence: TGTGCCAGCAGTAGCACGGGGTACACCGGGGAGCTGTTTTTT. This rearrangement joins TRBV11-2 to TRBJ2-2; the D gene is possibly TRBD2 (5 bases). The CDR3 consists of 14 residues. V lost 6 bases and J 3 bases, leaving 11 bases between the germline ends. Germline CDR1 reads SGHAT; CDR2 reads FQNNGV. The full variable domain, in which reference TRBV11-2 and TRBJ2-2 provide the parts outside the CDR3, is EAGVAQSPRYKIIEKRQSVAFWCNPISGHATLYWYQQILGQGPKLLIQFQNNGVVDDSQLPKDRFSAERLKGVDSTLKIQPAKLEDSAVYLCASSSTGYTGELFFGEGSRLTVL.